Below are 2 T cell receptor beta chains sequenced from a single sample in a study of technical replicates of blood from a few donors. Repertoires were generated with immunoSEQ multiplex PCR, while TCRdb's copy carries only in-frame clones and drops some. The sample lists fewer than 110,000 clones; nearly 96% were seen once. Sequenced input: T cells isolated from PBMCs. Receptors were obtained from a human donor in good health.

This sequence joins TRBV28 and TRBJ2-2; the D is unclear. This CDR3 region has 16 residues. The germline V gene has CDR1 MDHEN and CDR2 SYDVKM. V gave up 1 base and J gave up 2 bases, with 11 bases separating them. CDR3 DNA sequence: TGTGCCAGCAGTTTATTAGGAGACGGAAACACCGGGGAGCTGTTTTTT. This codes for CASSLLGDGNTGELFF. Looking up the rest from reference TRBV28 and TRBJ2-2 gives the full variable domain: DVKVTQSSRYLVKRTGEKVFLECVQDMDHENMFWYRQDPGLGLRLIYFSYDVKMKEKGDIPEGYSVSREKKERFSLILESASTNQTSMYLCASSLLGDGNTGELFFGEGSRLTVL.

V usage is TRBV10-3 and J usage is TRBJ2-1, with TRBD2 identical over 13 bases. The CDR3 sequence is 15 residues long. Germline V lookup: CDR1 ENHRY, CDR2 SYGVKD. V lost 7 bases, J lost 4 bases, and 4 bases stayed unmatched. The CDR3 loop is CAIMGTSGDYNEQFF. Here the CDR3 DNA reads TGTGCCATCATGGGGACTAGCGGGGATTACAATGAGCAGTTCTTC.